These 23 T cell receptor beta chains originate from one sample sequenced in a study of blood T cell repertoires in COVID-19. TCRdb's copy holds only in-frame clones and misses some; the assay was immunoSEQ multiplex PCR. Of about 250,000 clones listed, approximately 85% were seen once; the top ten hold about 5.4%. The sequenced sample was peripheral blood. The source is a woman older than 75 with COVID-19, enrolled during active disease.

The chain employs TRBV28 and TRBJ2-7; TRBD1 might be the D (6 bases). From germline, CDR1 is MDHEN and CDR2 SYDVKM. The CDR3 spans 15 residues. V was trimmed by 6 bases and J by 1 base, leaving 16 bases between them. CDR3 in amino acids: CASSPGGSPSYEQYF. As DNA, the CDR3 is TGTGCCAGCAGCCCTGGGGGCAGCCCTTCCTACGAGCAGTACTTC.

CDR3 in DNA: TGTGCCAGCAGTTACTCAGTAGGGGGCAGGAGCACAGATACGCAGTATTTT. Its translation is CASSYSVGGRSTDTQYF. The chain employs TRBV6-2 or TRBV6-3 and TRBJ2-3, with TRBD1 identical over 7 bases. The CDR3 contains 17 residues. The V and J ends lost 0 bases and 0 bases, in that order; junction bases with no gene match: 6. The germline CDR1 and CDR2 sequences are MNHEY and SVGEGT.

The DNA of the CDR3 is TGTGCCAGCAGTGAAAGGACAGTTAGGGAAGCTTTCTTT. Amino acid sequence: CASSERTVREAFF. This chain links TRBV6-1 with TRBJ1-1, with D possibly TRBD1 on 6 matching bases. The CDR3 has 13 amino acids. Germline V gene data show CDR1 as MNHNS and CDR2 as SASEGT. Trimming removed 2 bases from V and 8 bases from J, with 12 bases in between.

This clone has a single count. The V and J genes are TRBV27 and TRBJ2-6; possible D gene TRBD1, 5 bases. CDR1 is MNHEY, CDR2 SMNVEV, per germline (reference sequence). This CDR3 has 16 residues. The V end lost 7 bases, the J end lost 0 bases, and 13 bases lay between the germline ends. CDR3: CASTPGWPSGANVLTF. In DNA, the CDR3 is TGTGCCAGCACTCCAGGGTGGCCCTCTGGGGCCAACGTCCTGACTTTC.

The chain joins TRBV19 to TRBJ1-2, with 10 nucleotides matching TRBD1. The germline V gene encodes CDR1 LNHDA and CDR2 SQIVND (reference sequence). After removal of 4 bases from V and 4 bases from J, the junction contained 12 bases not matched to a gene. This CDR3 is 17 amino acids long. In DNA, the CDR3 is TGTGCCAGTAGTACCGGGACAGGGGCAGTGGTTGCCTATGGCTACACCTTC. Translation gives CASSTGTGAVVAYGYTF.

DNA of the CDR3: TGTGCCAGCAGCTTGGATTATAGCGGTGGCACCGGGGAGCTGTTTTTT. This encodes CASSLDYSGGTGELFF. The rearrangement joins TRBV5-8 to TRBJ2-2; maybe TRBD2 (6 bases). Germline V gene lookup returns CDR1 SGHTS and CDR2 YDEGEE. CDR3 length: 16 amino acids. V shed 0 bases and J shed 4 bases, with 13 bases lying between them.

This chain uses TRBV7-2 with TRBJ2-7; maybe TRBD1 (7 bases). V lost 5 bases, J lost 3 bases, and 14 bases lay in between. The V gene's germline CDR1 is SGHTA and CDR2 FQGNSA. The CDR3 has 14 residues. In DNA, the CDR3 is TGTGCCAGCAGCCCACGACAGGGAGGCTACGAGCAGTACTTC. Its translation: CASSPRQGGYEQYF.

The genes are TRBV18 and TRBJ1-3, with D unresolved. Trimming pared 6 bases from V and 0 bases from J, leaving 15 bases between. This CDR3 is 16 amino acids long. Germline V lookup: CDR1 KGHSH, CDR2 LQKENI. CDR3 residues: CASSPATLSSGNTIYF. CDR3 bases: TGTGCCAGCTCGCCGGCGACACTGAGCTCTGGAAACACCATATATTTT.

V gene TRBV19 combines with J gene TRBJ2-2, with 11 bases lining up with TRBD1. Losses at the gene ends were 11 bases for V and 2 bases for J; bases not matched to a gene: 7. The CDR3 covers 15 residues. Germline CDR1 reads LNHDA; CDR2 reads SQIVND (reference sequence). CDR3 amino acids: CASRGTGGNTGELFF. Written as DNA, the CDR3 is TGTGCCTCGAGGGGGACAGGGGGAAACACCGGGGAGCTGTTTTTT.

The J gene is TRBJ1-5, the V gene TRBV5-6; tentatively, D is TRBD1 (5 bases). This CDR3 has 14 amino acids. Germline CDR1 is SGHDT and CDR2 is YYEEEE. The germline V and J ends were trimmed by 0 bases and 7 bases, with 11 bases remaining between them. The DNA of the CDR3 is TGTGCCAGCAGCTTGGGGGACTTAGGCCAGCCCCAGCATTTT. It specifies CASSLGDLGQPQHF.

The rearrangement joins TRBV7-2 to TRBJ2-5; no firm D call. Trimming removed 1 base from V and 3 bases from J, with 6 bases in between. CDR1 and CDR2 from the germline V gene are SGHTA and FQGNSA. The CDR3 runs to 13 residues. The CDR3 loop reads CASSLGQEETQYF. The CDR3 DNA reads TGTGCCAGCAGCTTAGGGCAAGAAGAGACCCAGTACTTC.

This chain joins TRBV5-1 and TRBJ2-1, with 12 bases matching TRBD2. CDR1 is SGHRS, CDR2 YFSETQ, per germline. With V trimmed by 3 bases and J by 1 base, 5 bases remained unmatched. This CDR3 region has 17 residues. The DNA of the CDR3 is TGCGCCAGCAGCTCGGGACTAGCGGGTGTATCCTACAATGAGCAGTTCTTC. Translating it yields CASSSGLAGVSYNEQFF.

The rearrangement uses TRBV18 and TRBJ2-5, with D tentatively TRBD1 (6 bases). This CDR3 is built from 12 residues. The V end was cut by 8 bases, the J end by 3 bases, with 10 bases between. Germline-derived CDR1 and CDR2 are KGHSH and LQKENI. Here the CDR3 DNA reads TGTGCCAGCACAGGGACAAAAGAGACCCAGTACTTC. This codes for CASTGTKETQYF.

The rearrangement joins TRBV5-1 to TRBJ1-1; TRBD1 matches 8 bases. CDR1 SGHRS and CDR2 YFSETQ come from the germline V gene. With 5 bases clipped from V and 0 bases from J, the junction kept 18 bases outside the gene matches. The CDR3 sequence is 19 residues long. CDR3 loop: CASSSQIPGQVLMNTEAFF. For the CDR3, the DNA is TGCGCCAGCAGTTCACAAATCCCGGGACAGGTTTTAATGAACACTGAAGCTTTCTTT.

V gene TRBV5-1 combines with J gene TRBJ1-3, with 8 bases lining up with TRBD1. V shed 4 bases, J shed 2 bases, and the junction held 11 bases outside the gene matches. Germline CDR1 is SGHRS and CDR2 is YFSETQ. There are 17 residues in the CDR3. CDR3 DNA: TGCGCCAGCAGCCTACCCCGAGGACAGGGAGCTGGAAACACCATATATTTT. This translates into CASSLPRGQGAGNTIYF.

The rearrangement links TRBV5-4 to TRBJ2-1, with a tentative D call TRBD2 (5 bases). V was pared by 1 base and J by 0 bases, with 11 bases between. CDR3 size: 16 residues. The V gene's germline CDR1 is SGHNT and CDR2 YYREEE (reference sequence). The CDR3 nucleotides read TGTGCCAGCAGCTTGCCCGGGGTAAGCTCCTACAATGAGCAGTTCTTC. It translates to CASSLPGVSSYNEQFF.

On this clone itself: This same CDR3 is encoded by further DNA sequences in the sample. The chain combines TRBV29-1 with TRBJ2-1; 8 positions agree with TRBD1. This CDR3 spans 12 amino acids. Germline-derived CDR1 and CDR2 are SQVTM and ANQGSEA. Here the CDR3 DNA reads TGCAGTGCTCGGACAGGGTACAATGAGCAGTTCTTC. Amino acids: CSARTGYNEQFF.

The CDR3 here is CASRTDRGSGNTIYF. The CDR3 DNA reads as TGTGCCAGCAGGACCGACAGGGGATCAGGAAACACCATATATTTT. This chain connects TRBV21-1 to TRBJ1-3; no check of the table's D call, TRBD1, against the DNA was made. TRBV21-1 corresponds to a pseudogene. This CDR3 region has 15 residues.

This clone was counted once. The rearrangement links TRBV28 to TRBJ1-5; D remains unclear. V shed 6 bases and J shed 0 bases, with 9 bases lying between them. This CDR3 is built from 14 residues. Per germline, CDR1 MDHEN and CDR2 SYDVKM. CDR3 DNA: TGTGCCAGCAGACGCGCGCTTAGCAATCAGCCCCAGCATTTT. It specifies CASRRALSNQPQHF.

V gene TRBV9 combines with J gene TRBJ1-1, with TRBD1 identical over 12 bases. CDR1 and CDR2 (germline): SGDLS, YYNGEE. The CDR3 totals 15 residues. The ends lost 0 bases at V and 6 bases at J; junction bases unmatched: 3. CDR3 sequence (DNA): TGTGCCAGCAGCGTAGAAGGGACAGGGGGCTCTGAAGCTTTCTTT. Protein product: CASSVEGTGGSEAFF.

The V gene is TRBV29-1, the J gene TRBJ2-7; weak D call: TRBD1 (6 bases). Germline V gene data show CDR1 as SQVTM and CDR2 as ANQGSEA. CDR3 length equals 14 residues. Trimming took 6 bases from V and 4 from J, leaving 19 bases between them. The CDR3 sequence is CSVRQDILGYEQYF. The CDR3 DNA sequence: TGCAGCGTCCGACAGGACATCCTAGGTTACGAGCAGTACTTC.

The gene calls are TRBV27 and TRBJ1-2, with D unresolved. Trimming shortened V by 4 bases and J by 4 bases, and 10 bases separated the two germline ends. The V gene's germline CDR1 is MNHEY and CDR2 SMNVEV (reference sequence). CDR3 length: 13 residues. In DNA, the CDR3 is TGTGCCAGCAGTTCGCCGGGTAGCTATGGCTACACCTTC. Its translation: CASSSPGSYGYTF.

This clone was seen only a few times. V gene TRBV6-5 combines with J gene TRBJ1-2; D is possibly TRBD1 (5 bases). Germline CDR1 MNHEY, CDR2 SVGAGI. Trimming removed 7 bases from V and 4 bases from J, with 16 bases in between. The CDR3 loop spans 14 amino acids. In DNA, the CDR3 is TGTGCCAGCACCCCAGGGATCAGACTCTATGGCTACACCTTC. Translation: CASTPGIRLYGYTF.